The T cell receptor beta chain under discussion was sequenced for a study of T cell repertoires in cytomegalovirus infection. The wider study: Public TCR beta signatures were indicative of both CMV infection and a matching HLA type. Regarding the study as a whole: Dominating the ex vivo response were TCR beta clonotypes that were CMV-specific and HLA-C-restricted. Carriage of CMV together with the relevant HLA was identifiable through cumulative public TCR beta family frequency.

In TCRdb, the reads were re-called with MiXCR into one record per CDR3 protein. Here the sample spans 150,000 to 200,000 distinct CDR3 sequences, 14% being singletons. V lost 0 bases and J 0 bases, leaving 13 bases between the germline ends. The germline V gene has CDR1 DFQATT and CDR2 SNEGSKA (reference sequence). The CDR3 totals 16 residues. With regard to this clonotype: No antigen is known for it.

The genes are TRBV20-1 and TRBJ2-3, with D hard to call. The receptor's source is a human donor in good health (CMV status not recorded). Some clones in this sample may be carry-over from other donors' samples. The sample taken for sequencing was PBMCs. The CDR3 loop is CSARDHKRSSTDTQYF. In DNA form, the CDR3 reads TGCAGTGCTAGAGATCATAAAAGGAGTAGCACAGATACGCAGTATTTT.